This is a list of T cell receptor beta chains from one sample in a study of cytomegalovirus exposure and HLA in healthy donors. Clones were read by immunoSEQ multiplex PCR, and TCRdb kept only the in-frame ones, dropping some. The sample has 110,000 to 150,000 clones; roughly 70% are singletons. Sample: PBMCs. The receptors shown here come from a man aged 30 to 45 in good health and CMV-seronegative. Both conserved end residues are part of each CDR3. A D gene is named only where the DNA matches it firmly. Rows give clone size only sometimes, using once, few, many, or a class for an expanded clone.

clone_size j_call v_call d_call cdr3_nt cdr3_aa
- TRBJ2-7 TRBV2 - TGTGCCAGCAGTGAACATGGCAGCTCCTACGAGCAGTACTTC CASSEHGSSYEQYF
few TRBJ2-5 TRBV7-9 TRBD2 TGTGCCAGCAGCTTTGGTAATGGAGGGAGGGAAGAGACCCAGTACTTC CASSFGNGGREETQYF
- TRBJ1-6 TRBV6-5 - TGTGCCAGCAGTTACTCGACCCAGGGGTTCCCCCTCCACTTT CASSYSTQGFPLHF
- TRBJ1-1 TRBV7-9 TRBD1 TGTTCCAGCAGCCTACAGGGGGACACTGAAGCTTTCTTT CSSSLQGDTEAFF
- TRBJ1-4 TRBV9 TRBD1 TGTGCCAGCACGTCCGGGACAGGGGGAGAAAAACTGTTTTTT CASTSGTGGEKLFF
few TRBJ2-3 TRBV29-1 TRBD1 TGCAGCGTTGTTCGGGGACAGGGAAACACAGATACGCAGTATTTT CSVVRGQGNTDTQYF
once TRBJ1-1 TRBV29-1 - TGCAGCGTTGGAGTTGGGTTTAGAGGGGGAACTGAAGCTTTCTTT CSVGVGFRGGTEAFF
- TRBJ2-5 TRBV21-1 - TGTGCCAGCAGCAAAAGGCGGGGAGCAGAGACCCAGTACTTC CASSKRRGAETQYF
- TRBJ2-1 TRBV19 TRBD2 TGTGCCACCCTAGCGGGAGCATACAATGAGCAGTTCTTC CATLAGAYNEQFF
many TRBJ2-6 TRBV4-1 - TGCGCCAGCAGCCAGGTAACGCAGGGGTCTGGGGCCAACGTCCTGACTTTC CASSQVTQGSGANVLTF
- TRBJ2-1 TRBV15 TRBD1 TGTGCCACCAGCGTCCGACAGGGGTACAATGAGCAGTTCTTC CATSVRQGYNEQFF
few TRBJ1-2 TRBV7-3 TRBD1 TGTGCCAGCAGCTTTGGCAGGGGGAATGGCTACACCTTC CASSFGRGNGYTF
- TRBJ2-4 TRBV6-4 TRBD1 TGTGCCAGCAGTGTGACAGGGGGGGAAGACATTCAGTACTTC CASSVTGGEDIQYF
few TRBJ1-1 TRBV5-5 TRBD1 TGTGCCAGCAGTTTACAGGGGGCGAACACTGAAGCTTTCTTT CASSLQGANTEAFF
- TRBJ2-4 TRBV5-4 TRBD1 TGTGCCAGCAGCTGGGGACAGGTAGCCAAAAACATTCAGTACTTC CASSWGQVAKNIQYF
- TRBJ2-1 TRBV2 - TGTGCCAGCAGTGTAACAGACTACAATGAGCAGTTCTTC CASSVTDYNEQFF
- TRBJ1-2 TRBV7-9 - TGTGCCAGCACCAAGGAGGTGGGGGGCTACACCTTC CASTKEVGGYTF
- TRBJ1-2 TRBV7-2 - TGTGCCAGCAGCTTAGTTGAGGGCTTAGACGTGGATGGCTACACCTTC CASSLVEGLDVDGYTF
once TRBJ1-5 TRBV4-1 TRBD1 TGCGCCAGCAGCCAGTTGACAGGGTATCAGCCCCAGCATTTT CASSQLTGYQPQHF
- TRBJ1-5 TRBV7-9 - TGTGCCAGCAGCTCTAGGCTAAGCAATCAGCCCCAGCATTTT CASSSRLSNQPQHF
- TRBJ1-5 TRBV28 - TGTGCCAGCAGTAGCAACAATCAGCCCCAGCATTTT CASSSNNQPQHF
- TRBJ2-1 TRBV9 TRBD2 TGTGCCAGCAGCGAAAGCGGGAGAGGAAACAATGAGCAGTTCTTC CASSESGRGNNEQFF
- TRBJ2-2 TRBV28 - TGTGCCAGCAGTCCACAACGTACCGGGGAGCTGTTTTTT CASSPQRTGELFF
- TRBJ2-7 TRBV28 TRBD2 TGTGCCAGCCGTTCGGGGGGGCGCGAGGACGAGCAGTACTTC CASRSGGREDEQYF
once TRBJ1-5 TRBV28 - TGTGCCAGCAGTTTCCTGCCTAGTGAGGCCCAGCATTTT CASSFLPSEAQHF
- TRBJ2-2 TRBV15 - TGTGCCACCAGCAGAAATGGACAGCAGAACACCGGGGAGCTGTTTTTT CATSRNGQQNTGELFF
once TRBJ2-7 TRBV19 TRBD1 TGTGCCAGTAGTGTCCGGACAGGGGGCCCCTACGAGCAGTACTTC CASSVRTGGPYEQYF
- TRBJ1-2 TRBV6-5 - TGTGCCAGCCAGAACTGGGGGGAGCATGGCTACACCTTC CASQNWGEHGYTF
few TRBJ1-3 TRBV28 TRBD1 TGTGCCAGCATCTATTCCGGACAGGGAGGAAACACCATATATTTT CASIYSGQGGNTIYF
- TRBJ1-2 TRBV7-2 - TGTGCCAGCAGCTTGGACAGAACTCAGGAGTATGGCTACACCTTC CASSLDRTQEYGYTF
- TRBJ2-2 TRBV4-1 TRBD1 TGCGCCAGCAGGTTAGGGAGGACAGGGTATCCAGGCGGGGAGCTGTTTTTT CASRLGRTGYPGGELFF
- TRBJ2-2 TRBV27 TRBD2 TGTGCCAGCAGTCATATCCTTTCCGGACTAGCGGGAGAAACCGGGGAGCTGTTTTTT CASSHILSGLAGETGELFF
- TRBJ1-4 TRBV5-4 TRBD1 TGTGCCAGCAGCTTGGGCCGTGCGGGACAGGGCCCCGAAAAACTGTTTTTT CASSLGRAGQGPEKLFF
once TRBJ2-6 TRBV4-1 TRBD1 TGCGCCAGCAGCCAAGGGACAGGGGGCCTCTCTGGGGCCAACGGCCTGACTTTC CASSQGTGGLSGANGLTF
- TRBJ2-7 TRBV7-6 - TGTGCCAGCAGCCCCAACCGTGCGGGGTCCGAGCAGTACTTC CASSPNRAGSEQYF
few TRBJ1-6 TRBV7-3 - TGTGCCAGCAGCTCCTCGGGACAATATAATTCACCCCTCCACTTT CASSSSGQYNSPLHF
- TRBJ1-4 TRBV14 TRBD1 TGTGCCAGCAGCCAAGGTCGGATACGGGACAGGGGGCTGAAACTGTTTTTT CASSQGRIRDRGLKLFF
- TRBJ1-3 TRBV19 - TGTGCCAGTAGTATTTATGCAGGGTTGGGAAACACCATATATTTT CASSIYAGLGNTIYF
- TRBJ2-2 TRBV15 TRBD2 TGTGCCACCAGGGGGACTAGTAACGCCGGGGAGCTGTTTTTT CATRGTSNAGELFF
- TRBJ1-1 TRBV7-9 - TGTGCCAGCAGCCCGGAGCCACTCTACCTTGAAGCTTTCTTT CASSPEPLYLEAFF